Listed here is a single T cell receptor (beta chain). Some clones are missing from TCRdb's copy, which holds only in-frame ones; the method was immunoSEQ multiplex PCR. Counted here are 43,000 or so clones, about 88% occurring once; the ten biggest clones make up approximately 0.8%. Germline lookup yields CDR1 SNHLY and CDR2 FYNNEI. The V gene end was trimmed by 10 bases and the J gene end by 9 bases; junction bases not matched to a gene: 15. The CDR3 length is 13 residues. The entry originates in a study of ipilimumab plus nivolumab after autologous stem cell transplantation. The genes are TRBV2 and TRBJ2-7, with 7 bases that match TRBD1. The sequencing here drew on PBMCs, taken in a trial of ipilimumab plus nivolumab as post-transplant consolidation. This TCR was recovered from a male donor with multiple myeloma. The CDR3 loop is CATDRDSQMGQYF. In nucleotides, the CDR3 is TGTGCCACTGACCGGGACAGCCAAATGGGGCAGTACTTC.